The 24 T cell receptor beta chains presented below share a single source sample, sequenced in a study of Ad26.COV2.S vaccination and SARS-CoV-2 variants. Treatment described: about 20 received Ad26.COV2.S at low or high dose, single or two shots; roughly five received placebo; per-sample allocation not given. Day 63 after the first injection of vaccine or placebo was the sampling time. The assay was immunoSEQ multiplex PCR, and TCRdb's table has in-frame clones only and misses some. The sample shows hundreds of thousands of clones, about 89% of them seen only once. The material sequenced was peripheral blood, taken in a trial of Ad26.COV2.S vaccine versus placebo. These receptors all come from a person between 18 and 65 years old who received the Ad26.COV2.S COVID-19 vaccine or a placebo.

This sequence joins TRBV6-2 or TRBV6-3 and TRBJ2-5, with 12 bases fitting TRBD2. V lost 2 bases to trimming and J lost 3 bases; unmatched junction nucleotides: 4. CDR1 is MNHEY and CDR2 is SVGEGT in the germline V gene. This CDR3 spans 16 amino acids. DNA for the CDR3: TGTGCCAGCAGTTACCGACTAGCGGGGGAGAAAGAGACCCAGTACTTC. This sequence encodes CASSYRLAGEKETQYF.

The chain couples TRBV15 to TRBJ1-2; D might be TRBD1 (6 bases). Germline V lookup: CDR1 LNHNV, CDR2 YYDKDF (reference sequence). This CDR3 has 15 residues. The germline V and J ends were trimmed by 3 bases and 6 bases, with 17 bases remaining between them. The CDR3 spells CATSRRAGDVDGYTF. CDR3 in DNA: TGTGCCACCAGCAGGAGGGCAGGGGATGTAGATGGCTACACCTTC.

This clone showed up just once. V is TRBV7-2 and J is TRBJ2-7; D is perhaps TRBD1 (5 bases). This CDR3 is 11 amino acids long. Germline values: CDR1 SGHTA, CDR2 FQGNSA. V was pared by 5 bases and J by 6 bases, with 8 bases between. CDR3: CASSRGAEQYF. DNA for the CDR3: TGTGCCAGCAGCCGTGGGGCCGAGCAGTACTTC. Supplemented by reference TRBV7-2 and TRBJ2-7, the full variable domain reads GAGVSQSPSNKVTEKGKDVELRCDPISGHTALYWYRQSLGQGLEFLIYFQGNSAPDKSGLPSDRFSAERTGGSVSTLTIQRTQQEDSAVYLCASSRGAEQYFGPGTRLTVT.

This clone appeared once. The gene calls are TRBV9 and TRBJ2-3, with 10 bases lining up with TRBD2. Germline V gives CDR1 SGDLS, CDR2 YYNGEE. The CDR3 has 16 amino acids. The V segment lost 3 bases and the J segment 2 bases; nucleotides outside the gene matches: 6. CDR3 loop: CASSERLAGVTDTQYF. CDR3 sequence (DNA): TGTGCCAGCAGCGAGAGGCTAGCGGGGGTCACAGATACGCAGTATTTT.

V usage is TRBV6-6 and J usage is TRBJ2-7, with D possibly TRBD2 on 6 matching bases. V lost 6 bases and J lost 0, with 15 bases in between. This CDR3 comprises 15 residues. Germline V gene lookup returns CDR1 MNHNY and CDR2 SVGAGI (reference sequence). CDR3 residues: CASRPLRDASYEQYF. CDR3 DNA sequence: TGTGCCAGCAGACCCCTGCGGGACGCCTCCTACGAGCAGTACTTC.

This chain uses TRBV19 with TRBJ2-2, with D possibly called TRBD1 or TRBD2 (5 bases each). The germline V and J ends were trimmed by 0 bases and 6 bases, with 17 bases remaining between them. The CDR3 consists of 17 residues. CDR1 is LNHDA and CDR2 is SQIVND in the germline V gene (reference sequence). The CDR3 DNA is TGTGCCAGTAGTATAGAGCTTGCAGGGCTGCGGGCCGGGGAGCTGTTTTTT. This sequence encodes CASSIELAGLRAGELFF.

The CDR3 DNA reads as TGTGCCAGCAGCTTAGCTGAGGGATATGAGACCCAGTACTTC. It specifies CASSLAEGYETQYF. The chain combines TRBV11-3 with TRBJ2-5; perhaps TRBD2 as D (5 bases). The CDR3 spans 14 residues. The germline V and J ends were trimmed by 1 base and 5 bases, with 11 bases remaining between them. The germline gives CDR1 SGHNT, CDR2 YENEEA.

The chain is built from TRBV5-1 and TRBJ2-7; TRBD1 is a possible D gene (6 bases). The length of the CDR3 is 13 residues. Germline V CDR1 and CDR2: SGHRS, YFSETQ. V was shortened by 0 bases and J by 3 bases, with 7 bases between the two germline ends. CDR3 nucleotides: TGCGCCAGCAGCTTGGAGGGGGTCTACGAGCAGTACTTC. Amino acids: CASSLEGVYEQYF.

The chain uses TRBV5-6 and TRBJ2-7, with TRBD1 matching over 8 bases. This CDR3 spans 13 amino acids. Germline loops: CDR1 SGHDT, CDR2 YYEEEE. J lost 6 bases, V lost 4 bases, and 6 bases had no gene match. The CDR3 region has the DNA TGTGCCAGCAGCGGACAGGGTGGGTCCGAGCAGTACTTC. Translated: CASSGQGGSEQYF.

This chain connects TRBV10-3 to TRBJ2-6; tentatively, D is TRBD2 (6 bases). The CDR3 runs 15 residues. Germline V lookup: CDR1 ENHRY, CDR2 SYGVKD. Between the trimmed V and J ends, which lost 8 bases and 7 bases, there was a span of 18 bases. The CDR3 coding sequence is TGTGCCATCCCCCGGGGCCGGGAGTCAGCCAACGTCCTGACTTTC. Its translation is CAIPRGRESANVLTF.

This clone was detected only a few times. This chain connects TRBV7-8 to TRBJ2-2; D possibly matches TRBD1 or TRBD2 (6 bases each). This CDR3 comprises 16 residues. Deletions cut 4 bases from V and 7 bases from J, with 19 bases between. CDR1 and CDR2 (germline): SGHVS, FQNEAQ. CDR3 in DNA: TGTGCCAGCAGCTCACGGGTCGCCGGGGGCAACGGGGAGCTGTTTTTT. The encoded protein is CASSSRVAGGNGELFF.

The genes are TRBV7-2 and TRBJ2-2; the match to TRBD1 covers 7 bases. The V gene's germline CDR1 is SGHTA and CDR2 FQGNSA. J gave up 5 bases and V 1 base, and 4 bases lay outside the gene matches. There are 15 residues in the CDR3. The CDR3 spells CASSLGGGGTGELFF. The DNA of the CDR3 is TGTGCCAGCAGCTTAGGAGGGGGCGGTACCGGGGAGCTGTTTTTT. The full variable domain, its missing parts supplied by reference TRBV7-2 and TRBJ2-2, is GAGVSQSPSNKVTEKGKDVELRCDPISGHTALYWYRQSLGQGLEFLIYFQGNSAPDKSGLPSDRFSAERTGGSVSTLTIQRTQQEDSAVYLCASSLGGGGTGELFFGEGSRLTVL.

The chain is built from TRBV10-3 and TRBJ2-1, with 10 nucleotides matching TRBD1. The ends lost 10 bases at V and 10 bases at J; junction bases unmatched: 13. CDR3 length: 14 amino acids. The germline V gene encodes CDR1 ENHRY and CDR2 SYGVKD. The CDR3 reads CATSRDRGYREQFF. DNA for the CDR3: TGTGCCACCTCTAGGGACAGGGGATATCGGGAGCAGTTCTTC.

This chain joins TRBV3-1 (or the pseudogene TRBV3-2) and TRBJ2-4; TRBD2 matches 8 bases. The germline gives CDR1 LGHDT, CDR2 YNNKEL (reference sequence). Unmatched junction bases numbered 2, after V lost 1 base and J lost 6 bases. This CDR3 comprises 14 residues. DNA of the CDR3: TGTGCCAGCAGCCAAGGGCTAGCGGGAAACATTCAGTACTTC. It specifies CASSQGLAGNIQYF.

The rearrangement links TRBV30 to TRBJ2-5; D not resolved. The ends were cut back, 2 bases at V and 5 bases at J, with 6 bases in the middle. The CDR3 length is 11 residues. Germline V CDR1 and CDR2: GTSNPN, SVGIG (reference sequence). The CDR3 loop reads CAWSMGETQYF. CDR3 coding DNA: TGTGCCTGGAGTATGGGGGAGACCCAGTACTTC. The whole variable domain, remainder taken from reference TRBV30 and TRBJ2-5, is SQTIHQWPATLVQPVGSPLSLECTVEGTSNPNLYWYRQAAGRGLQLLFYSVGIGQISSEVPQNLSASRPQDRQFILSSKKLLLSDSGFYLCAWSMGETQYFGPGTRLLVL.

The rearrangement joins TRBV20-1 to TRBJ2-7; D ambiguous. Germline assignment: CDR1 DFQATT and CDR2 SNEGSKA (reference sequence). This CDR3 spans 11 amino acids. Trimming cost V 3 bases and J 6 bases, with 9 bases left between them. This chain's CDR3 is CSARSGFEQYF. The CDR3 coding sequence is TGCAGTGCTAGGAGTGGGTTCGAGCAGTACTTC.

The genes are TRBV6-5 and TRBJ2-1; 10 nucleotides align to TRBD2. The germline V gene encodes CDR1 MNHEY and CDR2 SVGAGI. V trimming: 7 bases; J trimming: 10 bases; junction bases outside the gene matches: 10. This CDR3 has 14 amino acids. The CDR3 protein is CASTLAGERDEQFF. The CDR3 DNA is TGTGCCAGCACTCTAGCGGGAGAAAGAGACGAGCAGTTCTTC.

The V gene is TRBV27, the J gene TRBJ2-7; D unclear. CDR1 MNHEY and CDR2 SMNVEV come from the germline V gene (reference sequence). The CDR3 consists of 14 residues. The V end lost 0 bases, the J end lost 5 bases, and 11 bases lay between the germline ends. Written as DNA, the CDR3 is TGTGCCAGCAGTTTATCCATCCCCCCGAACGAGCAGTACTTC. This sequence encodes CASSLSIPPNEQYF.

The chain joins TRBV3-1 (or the pseudogene TRBV3-2) to TRBJ2-2, with a weak D call TRBD1 (5 bases). Trimming took off 1 base at V and 6 bases at J, with 12 bases between the two ends. Germline CDR1 reads LGHDT; CDR2 reads YNNKEL (reference sequence). This CDR3 has 15 residues. The CDR3 reads CASSQGVRGPGELFF. The CDR3 DNA reads as TGTGCCAGCAGCCAAGGCGTTAGGGGTCCCGGGGAGCTGTTTTTT.

This clone was seen once. This specimen includes other DNA sequences encoding the same CDR3. The chain employs TRBV24-1 and TRBJ1-5; a possible D gene is TRBD1 (6 bases). Trimming stripped 7 bases from V and 4 bases from J, with 7 bases between. This CDR3 spans 12 amino acids. The germline V gene encodes CDR1 KGHDR and CDR2 SFDVKD. The CDR3 here is CATSTGNQPQHF. CDR3 DNA sequence: TGTGCCACCAGCACAGGGAATCAGCCCCAGCATTTT.

V is TRBV19 and J is TRBJ1-2; the D is unclear. Germline CDR1 LNHDA, CDR2 SQIVND (reference sequence). V lost 7 bases and J 5 bases, leaving 17 bases between the germline ends. The CDR3 contains 14 residues. The CDR3 DNA sequence: TGTGCCAGTATGGAACTGGGCGCGGTATATGGCTACACCTTC. Encoded protein: CASMELGAVYGYTF.

The rearrangement uses TRBV11-2 and TRBJ1-2; no reliable D call. The V gene lost 1 base and the J gene lost 2 bases, with 8 bases spanning the gap. CDR3 length equals 14 residues. From germline, CDR1 is SGHAT and CDR2 FQNNGV. DNA for the CDR3: TGTGCCAGCAGCTTAGGGGCAGTCAACTATGGCTACACCTTC. Amino acids: CASSLGAVNYGYTF.

This chain connects TRBV19 to TRBJ1-2; TRBD1 might be the D (5 bases). The CDR3 extends over 13 amino acids. Germline values: CDR1 LNHDA, CDR2 SQIVND (reference sequence). Trimming took off 6 bases at V and 8 bases at J, with 16 bases between the two ends. This chain's CDR3 is CASRRAATEGYTF. As DNA, the CDR3 is TGTGCCAGTAGGCGGGCCGCGACAGAAGGCTACACCTTC.

The rearrangement links TRBV7-6 to TRBJ2-2, with D perhaps TRBD1 (6 bases). Trimming took off 1 base at V and 4 bases at J, with 13 bases between the two ends. Per the germline V gene, CDR1 is SGHVS and CDR2 is FNYEAQ. The CDR3 covers 16 residues. The CDR3 is CASSLERTASTGELFF. CDR3 DNA sequence: TGTGCCAGCAGCTTAGAAAGGACAGCAAGCACCGGGGAGCTGTTTTTT.